One sample yielded the 3 T cell receptor beta chains listed below, sequenced in a study of T cells in Graves' hyperthyroidism and ophthalmopathy. RNA transcripts were the template for amplifying TCR beta CDR3 regions. Initially, a first-round RT-PCR of the TCR CDR3 employed the HTBI primer set. Via MiXCR, TCRdb re-called the multiplex PCR reads, giving one row per CDR3 protein. This table holds a few hundred thousand distinct CDR3 sequences, roughly 13% found once. Sequencing input: blood. These receptors were taken from a woman aged 40 to 50 with Graves' ophthalmopathy.

This clonotype was counted only a few times. The CDR3: CASPPTGRDGETQYF. CDR3 bases: TGTGCCAGTCCACCGACGGGAAGGGACGGGGAGACCCAGTACTTC. The chain recombines TRBV28 with TRBJ2-5; tentatively, D is TRBD1 or TRBD2 (5 bases each). Germline CDR1 reads MDHEN; CDR2 reads SYDVKM. V lost 9 bases and J 5 bases, leaving 22 bases between the germline ends. The CDR3 extends over 15 amino acids.

This clonotype has only a few counts. J is TRBJ1-1 and V is TRBV6-1, with 8 bases identical to TRBD1. This CDR3 has 14 residues. Germline trimming cut 5 bases from V and 3 bases from J; bases unmatched to any gene: 5. Germline CDR1 is MNHNS and CDR2 is SASEGT. CDR3 in amino acids: CASSTQGEHTEAFF. The CDR3 nucleotides are TGTGCCAGCAGTACACAGGGGGAACACACTGAAGCTTTCTTT.

This clonotype was counted many times. The chain links TRBV6-2 or TRBV6-3 to TRBJ1-1; 8 nucleotides agree with TRBD1. The V gene end was trimmed by 5 bases and the J gene end by 5 bases; junction bases not matched to a gene: 7. The CDR3 has 14 amino acids. Germline CDR1 reads MNHEY; CDR2 reads SVGEGT. DNA for the CDR3: TGTGCCAGCAGTCTCCCAGGGGGCGGTACTGAAGCTTTCTTT. Translation: CASSLPGGGTEAFF.